A single sample is the source of the 5 T cell receptor beta chains below, sequenced in a study of blood T cell repertoires in COVID-19. Using immunoSEQ multiplex PCR, the repertoire was profiled, and TCRdb retains in-frame clones only, with some absent. The table includes around 55,000 clones, 75% to 90% detected once. The sample consisted of peripheral blood. The receptors come from a man between 60 and 75 years old with acute or convalescent COVID-19.

In this sample, this clone turned up a few times. The chain joins TRBV3-1 (or the pseudogene TRBV3-2) to TRBJ2-2; 9 bases agree with TRBD2. The CDR3 loop spans 15 amino acids. CDR1 is LGHDT, CDR2 YNNKEL, per germline (reference sequence). The trim removed 3 bases at V and 4 bases at J, leaving 3 bases unmatched. The CDR3 region has the DNA TGTGCCAGCAGCCAGCGGGAGGGGCGCACCGGGGAGCTGTTTTTT. It encodes CASSQREGRTGELFF.

The gene calls are TRBV5-6 and TRBJ1-1; TRBD1 matches 7 bases. V shed 4 bases and J 5 bases; nucleotides not matched to a gene: 17. Germline CDR1 and CDR2: SGHDT and YYEEEE. This CDR3 is built from 17 residues. CDR3 in amino acids: CASSPPPTGWGRTEAFF. As DNA, the CDR3 is TGTGCCAGCAGCCCTCCCCCGACAGGGTGGGGAAGGACTGAAGCTTTCTTT.

The chain has TRBV6-2 or TRBV6-3 and TRBJ2-1; D is perhaps TRBD2 (6 bases). The CDR3 extends over 14 amino acids. Germline V gene sequence: CDR1 MNHEY, CDR2 SVGEGT. Trimming stripped 2 bases from V and 4 bases from J, with 9 bases between. CDR3 residues: CASSYGAGYNEQFF. For the CDR3, the DNA is TGTGCCAGCAGTTACGGCGCGGGATACAATGAGCAGTTCTTC.

This rearrangement joins TRBV6-4 to TRBJ2-2, with D hard to call. Looked up from germline, CDR1 is MRHNA and CDR2 is SNTAGT. This CDR3 region has 14 residues. Trimming pared 3 bases from V and 6 bases from J, leaving 11 bases between. CDR3 loop: CASSESRSAGELFF. Here the CDR3 DNA reads TGTGCCAGCAGTGAATCTAGGTCTGCCGGGGAGCTGTTTTTT.

This chain joins TRBV27 and TRBJ1-1; D is possibly TRBD1 (5 bases). There are 12 residues in the CDR3. Trimming removed 2 bases at V and 9 bases at J, with 10 bases between. CDR1 and CDR2 from the germline V gene are MNHEY and SMNVEV (reference sequence). This CDR3 is CASSLGGNQAFF. For the CDR3, the DNA is TGTGCCAGCAGTTTAGGGGGGAACCAAGCTTTCTTT.